This paragraph reports one TCR beta chain. Its antigen is as yet unknown. Second doses at about 4 or about 12 weeks were pooled. The record originates from a study of T cell responses to AZD1222 COVID-19 vaccine. Study-level findings and limits: Spike-wide coverage was observed for vaccine-associated CD4 TCRs, with dominant responses at 160-218 and 743-854.

Assay used: immunoSEQ multiplex PCR; TCRdb lists only in-frame clones, some missing. The sample consists of approximately 170,000 clones, around 94% of them appearing once. The CDR3 is made up of 13 amino acids. V was trimmed by 3 bases and J by 6 bases, leaving 12 bases between them. CDR1 is LNHDA and CDR2 is SQIVND in the germline V gene (reference sequence). Sequenced here: peripheral blood, sampled 28 days after the second AZD1222 dose. The TCR originated in an adult who received the AZD1222 COVID-19 vaccine. J is TRBJ2-7 and V is TRBV19; a possible D gene is TRBD1 (6 bases). The CDR3 DNA sequence: TGTGCCAGTAGTATCCACGGGACACCCGAGCAGTACTTC. Its protein is CASSIHGTPEQYF.